This T cell receptor (beta chain) was sequenced in a study of blood T cell repertoires in COVID-19. Clones were sequenced by immunoSEQ multiplex PCR, and TCRdb holds only the in-frame ones, with some missing. The sample records about 100,000 clones, about 86% being singletons. Trimming at V came to 4 bases and at J to 10 bases, leaving 31 bases not matched to a gene. Germline V gene sequence: CDR1 SGHDN, CDR2 FVKESK. The CDR3 consists of 21 residues. The sample comprised peripheral blood. This chain connects TRBV14 to TRBJ1-1, with TRBD1 matching 9 bases. The TCR was taken from an elderly woman with active or convalescent COVID-19. In DNA form, the CDR3 reads TGTGCCAGCAGCCTCTCCGGGACAGGGACATCTCCATCCACATTATCATCCCGAGCTTTCTTT. Translating it yields CASSLSGTGTSPSTLSSRAFF.